This T cell receptor beta chain was recovered during a study of blood T cell repertoires in COVID-19. About the study: T cells, B-cell-depleted T cells, or PBMCs provided the cDNA or gDNA that served as material.

Per germline, CDR1 MNHEY and CDR2 SVGAGI. CDR3 size: 15 residues. V was clipped by 2 bases and J by 3 bases, with 10 bases between them. The protocol was immunoSEQ multiplex PCR, while the TCRdb copy is restricted to in-frame clones and leaves out a portion. The data contain 200,000 or so clones, about 79% of them singletons. The receptor was derived from a woman in her forties with acute COVID-19. This sequence joins TRBV6-5 and TRBJ2-2; weak D call: TRBD1 (6 bases). Material: PBMCs or T cells enriched from blood (not recorded which). In DNA, the CDR3 is TGTGCCAGCAGTTACCAGGGGCCTCACACCGGGGAGCTGTTTTTT. This gives the protein CASSYQGPHTGELFF.